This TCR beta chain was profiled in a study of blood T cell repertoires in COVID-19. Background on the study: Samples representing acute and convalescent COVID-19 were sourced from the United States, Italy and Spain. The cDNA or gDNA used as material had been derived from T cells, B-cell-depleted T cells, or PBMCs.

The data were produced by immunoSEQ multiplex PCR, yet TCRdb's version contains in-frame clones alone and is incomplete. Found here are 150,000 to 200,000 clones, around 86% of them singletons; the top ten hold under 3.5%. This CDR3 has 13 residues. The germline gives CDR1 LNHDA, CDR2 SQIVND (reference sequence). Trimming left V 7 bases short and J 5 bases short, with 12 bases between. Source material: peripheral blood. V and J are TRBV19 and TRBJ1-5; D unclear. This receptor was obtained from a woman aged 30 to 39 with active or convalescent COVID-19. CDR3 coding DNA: TGTGCCAGTACCACCAGGACTTATCAGCCCCAGCATTTT. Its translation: CASTTRTYQPQHF.